Shown below are 18 T cell receptor beta chains from a single sample sequenced in a study of cytomegalovirus exposure and HLA in healthy donors (dated by TCRdb to the late 2010s). Receptors were amplified or captured by the immunoSEQ multiplex PCR assay. For the multiplex PCR, a mixture combining 60 forward primers for TCR Vbeta segments and 13 reverse primers for TCR Jbeta segments was used. TCRdb took over this immuneACCESS table, retaining in-frame rearrangements with V and J assigned. Such tables are incomplete; in checked studies, under half of the missing clones stem from an unresolved V gene, and the remainder is unexplained. This sample has roughly 180,000 clones in its table, and approximately 81% of those were observed once. The ten largest make up around 0.25% of the sample. The sequenced sample was PBMCs. The origin of the receptors is a boy younger than 18 in good health and CMV-seronegative.

This clone was counted a few times. The chain uses TRBV6-1 and TRBJ2-4, with TRBD2 matching 8 bases. Trimming took 0 bases from V and 8 from J; bases not matched to a gene: 3. This CDR3 has 14 amino acids. CDR1 and CDR2 (germline): MNHNS, SASEGT. CDR3 in amino acids: CASSEAAGDHIQYF. The CDR3 nucleotides read TGTGCCAGCAGTGAAGCAGCGGGGGATCACATTCAGTACTTC.

The gene calls are TRBV6-6 and TRBJ2-2; 11 positions agree with TRBD2. Looked up from germline, CDR1 is MNHNY and CDR2 is SVGAGI (reference sequence). The V segment lost 6 bases and the J segment 0 bases; nucleotides outside the gene matches: 3. The CDR3 is made up of 16 amino acids. The CDR3 loop is CASSASGGSNTGELFF. The CDR3 DNA is TGTGCCAGCAGCGCTAGCGGGGGGTCGAACACCGGGGAGCTGTTTTTT.

This chain joins TRBV7-9 and TRBJ2-7; D is unresolved. Deletions cut 4 bases from V and 4 bases from J, with 17 bases between. CDR1 SEHNR and CDR2 FQNEAQ come from the germline V gene (reference sequence). The CDR3 spans 15 residues. This chain's CDR3 is CASSYKPGPSYEQYF. CDR3 DNA sequence: TGTGCCAGCAGCTACAAGCCGGGTCCCTCGTACGAGCAGTACTTC.

In this sample, this clone turned up a few times. The V call is TRBV2, the J call TRBJ1-3, with 8 bases identical to TRBD1. Germline assignment: CDR1 SNHLY and CDR2 FYNNEI. The CDR3 has 16 residues. With V trimmed by 4 bases and J by 0 bases, 5 bases remained unmatched. In DNA, the CDR3 is TGTGCCAGCAGTGCGCGACAGGGGCTCTCTGGAAACACCATATATTTT. It is translated as CASSARQGLSGNTIYF.

This chain uses TRBV4-2 with TRBJ2-5; possible D gene TRBD1, 5 bases. The J call may be wrong; the DNA end is better matched by TRBJ2-7. The CDR3 runs to 18 residues. Germline V lookup: CDR1 LGHNA, CDR2 YNFKEQ. CDR3 sequence reads: CASSQATNVGRANYEQYF. CDR3 in DNA: TGTGCCAGCAGCCAAGCAACTAACGTGGGCAGGGCTAACTACGAGCAGTACTTC.

The V gene is TRBV9, the J gene TRBJ1-3; D may be TRBD1 (6 bases). Germline CDR1 SGDLS, CDR2 YYNGEE. The CDR3 is 16 residues long. The V gene lost 4 bases and the J gene lost 1 base, with 15 bases spanning the gap. As DNA, the CDR3 is TGTGCCAGCAGCCCCCGCCCGACAGGTTCTGGAAACACCATATATTTT. Its protein is CASSPRPTGSGNTIYF.

CDR3 sequence: CASGFGGLDNSPLHF. The DNA for the CDR3 is TGTGCTAGTGGTTTCGGGGGGCTTGATAATTCACCCCTCCACTTT. The chain uses TRBV12-5 and TRBJ1-6; D might be TRBD1 (6 bases). The CDR3 totals 15 residues. The V gene's germline CDR1 is LGHNT and CDR2 FRNRAP. V lost 3 bases, J lost 5 bases, and 11 bases lay in between.

This chain joins TRBV29-1 and TRBJ1-5; 11 bases align to TRBD1. Germline CDR1 and CDR2: SQVTM and ANQGSEA. This CDR3 contains 13 residues. The J segment lost 5 bases and the V segment lost 7 bases, leaving 4 bases of the junction unmatched. CDR3 amino acids: CSAGQGADQPQHF. CDR3 in DNA: TGCAGCGCAGGACAGGGGGCGGATCAGCCCCAGCATTTT. The whole variable domain, filled in from reference TRBV29-1 and TRBJ1-5, reads SAVISQKPSRDICQRGTSLTIQCQVDSQVTMMFWYRQQPGQSLTLIATANQGSEATYESGFVIDKFPISRPNLTFSTLTVSNMSPEDSSIYLCSAGQGADQPQHFGDGTRLSIL.

The genes are TRBV9 and TRBJ2-2; 8 bases agree with TRBD1. This CDR3 has 17 amino acids. V was clipped by 0 bases and J by 10 bases; unmatched bases: 14. From germline, CDR1 is SGDLS and CDR2 YYNGEE. The CDR3 DNA follows: TGTGCCAGCAGCGTAGCTGTAGGACAGGGTAGTTCGTCGGAGCTGTTTTTT. As protein: CASSVAVGQGSSSELFF.

The chain carries TRBV7-9 and TRBJ2-3; D might be TRBD1 (6 bases). This CDR3 has 14 amino acids. Germline V lookup: CDR1 SEHNR, CDR2 FQNEAQ (reference sequence). V gave up 5 bases and J gave up 0 bases, with 9 bases separating them. In nucleotides, the CDR3 is TGTGCCAGCAGCCCACAGGGAAGCACAGATACGCAGTATTTT. Its translation: CASSPQGSTDTQYF.

The V call is TRBV30, the J call TRBJ1-1; D uncertain. Germline CDR1 is GTSNPN and CDR2 is SVGIG (reference sequence). The CDR3 spans 14 residues. V shed 0 bases and J shed 0 bases, with 8 bases lying between them. The CDR3 protein is CAWSVSSVNTEAFF. The CDR3 region has the DNA TGTGCCTGGAGTGTATCCAGTGTGAACACTGAAGCTTTCTTT.

The rearrangement links TRBV7-3 to TRBJ2-1; unclear D gene. The CDR3 loop spans 15 amino acids. The V and J ends lost 2 bases and 0 bases respectively, with 8 bases between them. CDR1 is SGHTA and CDR2 is FQGTGA in the germline V gene. The CDR3 protein is CASSLSPSSYNEQFF. CDR3 DNA sequence: TGTGCCAGCAGCTTATCTCCCAGCTCCTACAATGAGCAGTTCTTC.

The rearrangement links TRBV5-1 to TRBJ2-7; 10 nucleotides agree with TRBD2. The J segment lost 0 bases and the V segment lost 4 bases, leaving 7 bases of the junction unmatched. This CDR3 contains 16 residues. Germline V gene sequence: CDR1 SGHRS, CDR2 YFSETQ. The CDR3 DNA reads TGCGCCAGCAGCACAGGACTAGCGGCGAGCTCCTACGAGCAGTACTTC. Protein: CASSTGLAASSYEQYF. Full variable domain (remainder filled in from reference TRBV5-1 and TRBJ2-7): KAGVTQTPRYLIKTRGQQVTLSCSPISGHRSVSWYQQTPGQGLQFLFEYFSETQRNKGNFPGRFSGRQFSNSRSEMNVSTLELGDSALYLCASSTGLAASSYEQYFGPGTRLTVT.

CDR3: CASSPIRGRNTQYF. The CDR3 DNA is TGTGCCAGCAGCCCCATCCGGGGGAGAAATACGCAGTATTTT. J is TRBJ2-3 and V is TRBV11-2; the D gene is possibly TRBD2 (6 bases). Germline assignment: CDR1 SGHAT and CDR2 FQNNGV. The CDR3 has 14 amino acids. The V and J ends lost 5 bases and 7 bases respectively, with 16 bases between them.

A single count supports this clone. The rearrangement joins TRBV27 to TRBJ2-6; D is unclear. CDR3 length equals 15 residues. Trimming cost V 5 bases and J 0 bases, with 8 bases left between them. Germline V gene data show CDR1 as MNHEY and CDR2 as SMNVEV (reference sequence). CDR3 region: CASSPLSSGANVLTF. Here the CDR3 DNA reads TGTGCCAGCAGTCCTTTGAGCTCTGGGGCCAACGTCCTGACTTTC. Together with reference TRBV27 and TRBJ2-6, the CDR3 gives the full variable domain: EAQVTQNPRYLITVTGKKLTVTCSQNMNHEYMSWYRQDPGLGLRQIYYSMNVEVTDKGDVPEGYKVSRKEKRNFPLILESPSPNQTSLYFCASSPLSSGANVLTFGAGSRLTVL.

CDR3 in DNA: TGTGCCAGCAGCTTGGGGTTTACTGATACGCAGTATTTT. It is translated as CASSLGFTDTQYF. The genes are TRBV5-4 and TRBJ2-3, with D hard to call. This CDR3 has 13 amino acids. The germline V and J ends were trimmed by 0 bases and 6 bases, with 8 bases remaining between them. Looked up from germline, CDR1 is SGHNT and CDR2 is YYREEE (reference sequence).

This clone was found a few times. The chain joins TRBV7-8 to TRBJ2-7, with 9 bases identical to TRBD2. Trimming removed 6 bases from V and 0 bases from J; junction bases left unmatched: 9. This CDR3 has 16 residues. Germline loops: CDR1 SGHVS, CDR2 FQNEAQ. CDR3 in amino acids: CASRPSGALSSYEQYF. DNA for the CDR3: TGTGCCAGCAGACCTAGCGGGGCTCTGAGCTCCTACGAGCAGTACTTC.

The chain is built from TRBV27 and TRBJ2-3; 7 nucleotides match TRBD1. Trimming at V came to 3 bases and at J to 7 bases, leaving 10 bases not matched to a gene. There are 15 residues in the CDR3. CDR1 and CDR2 from the germline V gene are MNHEY and SMNVEV (reference sequence). The CDR3 DNA follows: TGTGCCAGCAGTTTGCAAGGGGGCGCTTTTTATACGCAGTATTTT. Its protein product is CASSLQGGAFYTQYF.